This T cell receptor (beta chain) came from a study of blood T cell repertoires in COVID-19. Per the study methods: It was from reference gene primer amplification that nucleated cell counts were estimated. Repertoires were generated with immunoSEQ multiplex PCR, while TCRdb's copy carries only in-frame clones and drops some. The V and J calls and clone size were taken over from that table, and D and trimming were inferred from the DNA. The table lists around 250,000 clones, approximately 86% of them singletons. The CDR3 runs to 15 residues. The germline gives CDR1 LNHDA, CDR2 SQIVND (reference sequence). Trimming at V came to 6 bases and at J to 7 bases, leaving 7 bases not matched to a gene.

The sequence was collected from a woman aged 50 to 60 who had recovered from COVID-19. The chain recombines TRBV19 with TRBJ1-6, with 9 bases lining up with TRBD1. The source material was PBMCs or T cells enriched from blood (not recorded which). The CDR3 region is CASSAYRGRNSPLHF. In nucleotides, the CDR3 is TGTGCCAGTAGCGCTTACAGGGGGCGAAATTCACCCCTCCACTTT. Looking up the rest from reference TRBV19 and TRBJ1-6 gives the full variable domain: DGGITQSPKYLFRKEGQNVTLSCEQNLNHDAMYWYRQDPGQGLRLIYYSQIVNDFQKGDIAEGYSVSREKKESFPLTVTSAQKNPTAFYLCASSAYRGRNSPLHFGNGTRLTVT.